These 27 T cell receptor beta chains came from one sample sequenced in a study of blood T cell repertoires in COVID-19. Sequenced by immunoSEQ multiplex PCR; TCRdb stores in-frame clones only, minus some. The sample contains a few hundred thousand clones, 75% to 90% of which appear only once. The specimen was peripheral blood. Receptor source: a woman aged 40 to 50 who had recovered from COVID-19.

This chain links TRBV10-3 with TRBJ1-3; 7 bases line up with TRBD1. V lost 3 bases and J lost 8; bases outside the gene matches: 13. Germline V gene data show CDR1 as ENHRY and CDR2 as SYGVKD. The CDR3 has 16 amino acids. CDR3 in DNA: TGTGCCATCAGTGACCGGGACAGCCCCTCTAGTGACACCATATATTTT. Its translation: CAISDRDSPSSDTIYF.

In its sample, this clone was seen a few times. The gene calls are TRBV11-2 and TRBJ2-1; 7 nucleotides align to TRBD2. Germline V lookup: CDR1 SGHAT, CDR2 FQNNGV. The CDR3 extends over 16 amino acids. With 4 bases clipped from V and 6 bases from J, the junction kept 12 bases outside the gene matches. The CDR3 protein is CASSWGVRDYRNEQFF. The CDR3 DNA sequence: TGTGCCAGCAGCTGGGGGGTCCGGGACTACCGCAATGAGCAGTTCTTC. Variable domain in full (rest from reference TRBV11-2 and TRBJ2-1): EAGVAQSPRYKIIEKRQSVAFWCNPISGHATLYWYQQILGQGPKLLIQFQNNGVVDDSQLPKDRFSAERLKGVDSTLKIQPAKLEDSAVYLCASSWGVRDYRNEQFFGPGTRLTVL.

The chain's CDR3 is CASSLAVEYGYTF. CDR3 sequence (DNA): TGTGCCAGCAGCTTAGCGGTAGAATATGGCTACACCTTC. This rearrangement joins TRBV7-6 to TRBJ1-2; D remains unclear. The CDR3 has 13 residues. The V gene lost 0 bases and the J gene lost 5 bases, with 7 bases spanning the gap. Germline values: CDR1 SGHVS, CDR2 FNYEAQ.

A single count supports this clone. The rearrangement uses TRBV3-1 (or the pseudogene TRBV3-2) and TRBJ1-6, with a possible D match to TRBD1 (6 bases). This CDR3 has 15 residues. Trimming shortened V by 0 bases and J by 11 bases, and 14 bases separated the two germline ends. Germline assignment: CDR1 LGHDT and CDR2 YNNKEL (reference sequence). CDR3 DNA: TGTGCCAGCAGCCAAGAATCACAGGGTGGAGCACCCCTCCACTTT. Its translation: CASSQESQGGAPLHF.

This chain links TRBV6-5 with TRBJ1-3; the D gene is possibly TRBD1 (6 bases). CDR3 length equals 13 residues. The germline V and J ends were trimmed by 6 bases and 8 bases, with 14 bases remaining between them. The germline V gene has CDR1 MNHEY and CDR2 SVGAGI. CDR3 bases: TGTGCCAGCAGGACAGGTCTCGAATACACCATATATTTT. Its translation: CASRTGLEYTIYF.

The rearrangement links TRBV7-8 to TRBJ2-7, with 8 bases that match TRBD2. The CDR3 is 14 amino acids. The junction had 6 bases not matched to a gene; V was cut back by 6 bases and J by 2 bases. The germline V gene has CDR1 SGHVS and CDR2 FQNEAQ. CDR3 DNA sequence: TGTGCCAGCAGTCCCAGCGGGGGCCCCTACGAGCAGTACGTC. Translating gives CASSPSGGPYEQYV.

The V call is TRBV28, the J call TRBJ2-7, with D unresolved. The ends were cut back, 4 bases at V and 4 bases at J, with 8 bases in the middle. In germline, CDR1 is MDHEN, CDR2 SYDVKM. CDR3 length equals 12 residues. Here the CDR3 DNA reads TGTGCCAGCAGTTATGGAGAGTACGAGCAGTACTTC. Encoded protein: CASSYGEYEQYF.

Only one count was recorded for this clone. The rearrangement links TRBV2 to TRBJ1-3, with D uncertain. This CDR3 is 13 amino acids long. The V and J ends lost 4 bases and 2 bases respectively, with 6 bases between them. Germline V gives CDR1 SNHLY, CDR2 FYNNEI. CDR3 sequence (DNA): TGTGCCAGCAGTGTAACAGCTGGAAACACCATATATTTT. Translated, it gives CASSVTAGNTIYF.

The chain joins TRBV28 to TRBJ1-2; D unclear. The germline V gene has CDR1 MDHEN and CDR2 SYDVKM. This CDR3 contains 13 residues. The V end lost 7 bases, the J end lost 8 bases, and 17 bases lay between the germline ends. The chain's CDR3 is CASTWKGGKGYTF. In DNA form, the CDR3 reads TGTGCCAGCACCTGGAAGGGAGGTAAAGGCTACACCTTC.

This clone was seen only once. This chain uses TRBV5-1 with TRBJ2-3, with 7 bases that match TRBD2. The CDR3 consists of 17 residues. The germline gives CDR1 SGHRS, CDR2 YFSETQ. J was trimmed by 0 bases and V by 0 bases; bases with no gene match: 7. For the CDR3, the DNA is TGCGCCAGCAGCTTGGATCCGGCTAGCGGAAGCACAGATACGCAGTATTTT. It is translated as CASSLDPASGSTDTQYF.

The chain recombines TRBV6-5 with TRBJ1-5; 7 bases fit TRBD1. This CDR3 region has 16 residues. CDR1 MNHEY and CDR2 SVGAGI come from the germline V gene. V was pared by 4 bases and J by 1 base, with 7 bases of the junction left unmatched. The CDR3 spells CASSLFQGDSNQPQHF. The DNA of the CDR3 is TGTGCCAGCAGTTTATTCCAGGGGGACAGCAATCAGCCCCAGCATTTT.

The chain combines TRBV12-3 or TRBV12-4 with TRBJ2-7; maybe TRBD1 (6 bases). The CDR3 spans 13 residues. The germline V and J ends were trimmed by 1 base and 4 bases, with 8 bases remaining between them. CDR3 bases: TGTGCCAGCAGTTTAGACACAGGGTACGAGCAGTACTTC. It encodes CASSLDTGYEQYF.

The J gene is TRBJ1-3, the V gene TRBV6-5, with 9 positions matching TRBD1. V gave up 3 bases and J gave up 5 bases; unmatched junction bases: 2. The germline CDR1 and CDR2 sequences are MNHEY and SVGAGI. This CDR3 region has 14 residues. The CDR3 coding sequence is TGTGCCAGCAGTTATGGGACAGGGAGAAACACCATATATTTT. Translated: CASSYGTGRNTIYF.

V usage is TRBV27 and J usage is TRBJ1-3, with D possibly being TRBD1 (5 bases). Germline values: CDR1 MNHEY, CDR2 SMNVEV (reference sequence). The germline V and J ends were trimmed by 0 bases and 4 bases, with 10 bases remaining between them. The CDR3 consists of 15 residues. In nucleotides, the CDR3 is TGTGCCAGCAGTTTATCCCCTAACAGGGGAAACACCATATATTTT. Amino acid sequence: CASSLSPNRGNTIYF.

The gene calls are TRBV27 and TRBJ2-2; 9 bases agree with TRBD2. Germline V CDR1 and CDR2: MNHEY, SMNVEV (reference sequence). J gave up 9 bases and V 8 bases, and 10 bases lay outside the gene matches. This CDR3 is built from 14 residues. As DNA, the CDR3 is TGTGCCAGCCGCTACGGCGGGGGGGCTTGGGAGCTGTTTTTT. It translates to CASRYGGGAWELFF.

The chain is built from TRBV19 and TRBJ2-2; D is possibly TRBD1 (6 bases). Looked up from germline, CDR1 is LNHDA and CDR2 is SQIVND (reference sequence). The length of the CDR3 is 15 residues. V was pared by 4 bases and J by 2 bases, with 11 bases between. The CDR3 region has the DNA TGTGCCAGTAGTACCCAGACAGGTAACACCGGGGAGCTGTTTTTT. This codes for CASSTQTGNTGELFF.

In nucleotides, the CDR3 is TGTGCCAGTAGTATTGGTGCAGGGGCTGATAATTCACCCCTCCACTTT. The encoded protein is CASSIGAGADNSPLHF. V gene TRBV19 combines with J gene TRBJ1-6; TRBD1 is a possible D gene (6 bases). Germline V gene sequence: CDR1 LNHDA, CDR2 SQIVND (reference sequence). The CDR3 contains 16 residues. V was trimmed by 3 bases and J by 5 bases, leaving 14 bases between them. Looking up the rest from reference TRBV19 and TRBJ1-6 gives the full variable domain: DGGITQSPKYLFRKEGQNVTLSCEQNLNHDAMYWYRQDPGQGLRLIYYSQIVNDFQKGDIAEGYSVSREKKESFPLTVTSAQKNPTAFYLCASSIGAGADNSPLHFGNGTRLTVT.

The V call is TRBV19, the J call TRBJ1-2, with D perhaps TRBD1 (6 bases). Looked up from germline, CDR1 is LNHDA and CDR2 is SQIVND (reference sequence). The CDR3 is 14 amino acids. V lost 8 bases, J lost 6 bases, and 19 bases lay in between. This CDR3 is CASGDLSGGHGYTF. In DNA, the CDR3 is TGTGCCAGTGGGGACTTGTCGGGGGGCCATGGCTACACCTTC.

The rearrangement links TRBV10-3 to TRBJ1-5, with a possible D match to TRBD1 (6 bases). The length of the CDR3 is 15 residues. Trimming cost V 4 bases and J 7 bases, with 17 bases left between them. Germline CDR1 and CDR2: ENHRY and SYGVKD. CDR3 coding DNA: TGTGCCATCAGTGTCAGCGGGGGCAGTCAACAGCCCCAGCATTTT. It encodes CAISVSGGSQQPQHF.

The table lists this clone with a count of one. J is TRBJ1-2 and V is TRBV7-9, with D tentatively TRBD1 (5 bases). The CDR3 is 16 amino acids. Germline V gene sequence: CDR1 SEHNR, CDR2 FQNEAQ (reference sequence). Trimming took off 5 bases at V and 4 bases at J, with 20 bases between the two ends. The CDR3 region is CASSLGPPTDPYGYTF. Here the CDR3 DNA reads TGTGCCAGCAGCCTGGGGCCCCCGACAGACCCCTATGGCTACACCTTC.

The chain recombines TRBV19 with TRBJ1-1; a possible D gene is TRBD1 (5 bases). The CDR3 has 13 residues. Germline V gene data show CDR1 as LNHDA and CDR2 as SQIVND (reference sequence). V lost 6 bases, J lost 7 bases, and 15 bases lay in between. The CDR3 nucleotides read TGTGCCAGTAGCACGACGGCAGGGCTTGAAGCTTTCTTT. Its protein product is CASSTTAGLEAFF.

This clone was detected once. The genes are TRBV18 and TRBJ1-3; 9 bases are a match to TRBD1. Trimming took 3 bases from V and 7 from J; bases not matched to a gene: 13. The CDR3 contains 17 residues. CDR1 and CDR2 from the germline V gene are KGHSH and LQKENI. The CDR3 DNA follows: TGTGCCAGCTCACCGCCGGGACAGGGTAGAAGTTGGAACACCATATATTTT. Its translation is CASSPPGQGRSWNTIYF.

For the CDR3, the DNA is TGCGCCAGCAGCCATGAGATAGCGGGAACTAGCACAGATACGCAGTATTTT. The encoded protein is CASSHEIAGTSTDTQYF. V is TRBV4-3 and J is TRBJ2-3, with 8 bases aligning to TRBD2. Germline CDR1 is LGHNA and CDR2 is YSLEER. The length of the CDR3 is 17 residues. The J segment lost 0 bases and the V segment lost 3 bases, leaving 8 bases of the junction unmatched.

The V call is TRBV15, the J call TRBJ1-6; D is uncertain. Germline V gene data show CDR1 as LNHNV and CDR2 as YYDKDF (reference sequence). The CDR3 is 15 residues long. V shed 0 bases and J shed 7 bases, with 10 bases lying between them. DNA for the CDR3: TGTGCCACCAGCAGAGATCCCGTACTGAATTCACCCCTCCACTTT. It is translated as CATSRDPVLNSPLHF.

The CDR3 DNA reads as TGTGCCAGCAGTTACTCTGGGGGGGCTTCAGATACGCAGTATTTT. Translated: CASSYSGGASDTQYF. This chain uses TRBV6-6 with TRBJ2-3, with a tentative D call TRBD2 (7 bases). The CDR3 has 15 residues. Germline CDR1 reads MNHNY; CDR2 reads SVGAGI (reference sequence). V was clipped by 0 bases and J by 4 bases, with 11 bases between them.

The chain links TRBV28 to TRBJ2-3; 8 bases match TRBD1. The germline CDR1 and CDR2 sequences are MDHEN and SYDVKM. This CDR3 contains 15 residues. The ends lost 5 bases at V and 1 base at J; junction bases unmatched: 5. The CDR3 is CASSPPGGGTDTQYF. CDR3 nucleotide sequence: TGTGCCAGCAGTCCTCCAGGGGGCGGCACAGATACGCAGTATTTT. The whole variable domain, remainder taken from reference TRBV28 and TRBJ2-3, is DVKVTQSSRYLVKRTGEKVFLECVQDMDHENMFWYRQDPGLGLRLIYFSYDVKMKEKGDIPEGYSVSREKKERFSLILESASTNQTSMYLCASSPPGGGTDTQYFGPGTRLTVL.

CDR3 loop: CATSDGQGKAEAFF. The CDR3 bases are TGTGCCACCAGTGACGGACAGGGAAAGGCTGAAGCTTTCTTT. This chain joins TRBV24-1 and TRBJ1-1; 8 bases match TRBD1. The CDR3 is 14 amino acids. V lost 4 bases, J lost 6 bases, and 6 bases stayed unmatched. CDR1 is KGHDR and CDR2 is SFDVKD in the germline V gene.